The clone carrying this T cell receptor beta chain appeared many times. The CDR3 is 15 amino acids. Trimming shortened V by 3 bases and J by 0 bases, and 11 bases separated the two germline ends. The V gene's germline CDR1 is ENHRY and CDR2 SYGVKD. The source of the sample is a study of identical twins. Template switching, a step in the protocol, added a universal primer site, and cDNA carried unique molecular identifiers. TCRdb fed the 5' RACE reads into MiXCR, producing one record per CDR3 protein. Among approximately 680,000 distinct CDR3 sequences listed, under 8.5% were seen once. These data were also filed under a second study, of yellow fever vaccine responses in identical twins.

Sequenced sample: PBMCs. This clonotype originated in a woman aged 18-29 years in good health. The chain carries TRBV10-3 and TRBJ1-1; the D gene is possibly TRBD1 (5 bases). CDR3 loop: CAISEFRVMNTEAFF. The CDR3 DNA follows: TGTGCCATCAGTGAATTCAGGGTAATGAACACTGAAGCTTTCTTT.